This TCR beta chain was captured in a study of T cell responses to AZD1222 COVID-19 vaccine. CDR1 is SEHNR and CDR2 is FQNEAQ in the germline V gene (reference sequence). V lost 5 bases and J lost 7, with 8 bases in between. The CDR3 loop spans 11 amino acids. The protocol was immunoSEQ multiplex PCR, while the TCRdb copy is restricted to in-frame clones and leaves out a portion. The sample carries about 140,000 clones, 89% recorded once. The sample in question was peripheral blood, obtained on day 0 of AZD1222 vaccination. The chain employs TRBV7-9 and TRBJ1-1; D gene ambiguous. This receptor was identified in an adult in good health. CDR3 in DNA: TGTGCCAGCAGCCGAAACGATGAAGCTTTCTTT. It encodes CASSRNDEAFF.